The 12 T cell receptor beta chains in this list originate from one sample, sequenced in a study of cytomegalovirus exposure and HLA in healthy donors. Researchers ran the PCR with 60 Vbeta and 13 Jbeta primers. Assay used: immunoSEQ multiplex PCR; TCRdb lists only in-frame clones, some missing. The data show about 200,000 clones, roughly 80% seen once. The sequenced sample consisted of PBMCs. The receptors shown here come from a woman in her forties or fifties in good health and CMV-seropositive.

The V call is TRBV7-2, the J call TRBJ2-5; D not resolved. The J call may be in error: the DNA end matches TRBJ2-7 better. Germline assignment: CDR1 SGHTA and CDR2 FQGNSA. The CDR3 covers 13 residues. The CDR3: CASSLLGWGEQYF. CDR3 DNA sequence: TGTGCCAGCAGCTTACTGGGATGGGGCGAGCAGTACTTC.

This clone is a singleton in its sample. The rearrangement uses TRBV4-3 and TRBJ2-2; TRBD1 aligns across 8 bases. Germline CDR1 is LGHNA and CDR2 is YSLEER. This CDR3 has 18 residues. V was pared by 0 bases and J by 5 bases, with 11 bases of the junction left unmatched. The CDR3 region is CASSQDPGDRGGTGELFF. CDR3 DNA sequence: TGCGCCAGCAGCCAAGACCCGGGAGACAGGGGAGGAACCGGGGAGCTGTTTTTT.

In its sample, this clone was seen a few times. The V and J genes are TRBV28 and TRBJ1-2; D unclear. The CDR3 consists of 13 residues. Germline V CDR1 and CDR2: MDHEN, SYDVKM. Trimming left V 6 bases short and J 8 bases short, with 16 bases between. The CDR3 sequence is CASRLEEGRGYTF. The CDR3 DNA is TGTGCCAGCAGACTTGAGGAGGGCCGGGGCTACACCTTC.

The J gene is TRBJ2-1, the V gene TRBV5-4; 10 positions agree with TRBD2. The CDR3 runs 15 residues. From germline, CDR1 is SGHNT and CDR2 YYREEE (reference sequence). Trimming removed 5 bases from V and 5 bases from J; junction bases left unmatched: 7. DNA for the CDR3: TGTGCCAGCAGTTCCGGGACTAGCGCGAACAATGAGCAGTTCTTC. It encodes CASSSGTSANNEQFF.

V and J are TRBV28 and TRBJ2-1; D is unresolved. CDR3 length: 18 amino acids. The V gene's germline CDR1 is MDHEN and CDR2 SYDVKM. Trimming removed 4 bases at V and 0 bases at J, with 19 bases between. CDR3 protein: CASSYRISWSSSYNEQFF. The CDR3 bases are TGTGCCAGCAGTTACCGCATTTCCTGGTCGAGCTCCTACAATGAGCAGTTCTTC.

This clone has only one observation. The chain links TRBV27 to TRBJ2-7; the match to TRBD1 covers 7 bases. The V gene end was trimmed by 6 bases and the J gene end by 9 bases; junction bases not matched to a gene: 8. Germline V gives CDR1 MNHEY, CDR2 SMNVEV (reference sequence). The CDR3 spans 12 residues. The DNA of the CDR3 is TGTGCCAGCAGGACAGGGCCTACGGGGCAGTACTTC. Amino acids: CASRTGPTGQYF.

The rearrangement links TRBV7-8 to TRBJ2-1, with 8 nucleotides matching TRBD1. CDR3 size: 16 residues. Trimming took 5 bases from V and 2 from J; bases not matched to a gene: 8. Per the germline V gene, CDR1 is SGHVS and CDR2 is FQNEAQ. The CDR3 reads CASSPPGGRAYNEQFF. CDR3 DNA: TGTGCCAGCAGCCCCCCAGGGGGCAGGGCCTACAATGAGCAGTTCTTC.

The V call is TRBV7-9, the J call TRBJ2-1; 10 bases line up with TRBD2. The CDR3 totals 15 residues. Germline CDR1 SEHNR, CDR2 FQNEAQ (reference sequence). V dropped 6 bases and J dropped 4; count of bases not matched to a gene: 6. CDR3 DNA: TGTGCCAGCAGTCCTATAGCGGGGGGTTACAATGAGCAGTTCTTC. Its translation is CASSPIAGGYNEQFF.

The rearrangement links TRBV19 to TRBJ2-3, with 7 bases that match TRBD1. V shed 6 bases and J 1 base; nucleotides not matched to a gene: 7. The CDR3 sequence is 15 residues long. Germline V lookup: CDR1 LNHDA, CDR2 SQIVND (reference sequence). CDR3 loop: CASRRGTDGTDTQYF. CDR3 in DNA: TGTGCCAGTAGAAGGGGGACAGACGGCACAGATACGCAGTATTTT.

This clone was observed a single time. The V and J genes are TRBV7-3 and TRBJ2-7; TRBD2 matches at 11 bases. Germline CDR1 reads SGHTA; CDR2 reads FQGTGA. The CDR3 length is 16 residues. Germline trimming cut 5 bases from V and 3 bases from J; bases unmatched to any gene: 9. CDR3 coding DNA: TGTGCCAGCAGCGAAACGGGGACTAGCGGTTTCTACGAGCAGTACTTC. Residues: CASSETGTSGFYEQYF.

The chain uses TRBV28 and TRBJ2-1; 12 positions match TRBD2. The V and J ends lost 6 bases and 7 bases, in that order; junction bases with no gene match: 7. Germline V lookup: CDR1 MDHEN, CDR2 SYDVKM. The CDR3 is 15 residues long. The CDR3 sequence: CASSPGTSGWNEQFF. The DNA of the CDR3 is TGTGCCAGCAGCCCCGGGACTAGCGGGTGGAATGAGCAGTTCTTC.

The chain combines TRBV28 with TRBJ1-2, with TRBD1 matching 7 bases. This CDR3 has 14 residues. Germline V gives CDR1 MDHEN, CDR2 SYDVKM. The junction had 8 bases not matched to a gene; V was cut back by 6 bases and J by 4 bases. CDR3 region: CASRTDRVGYGYTF. The CDR3, as DNA: TGTGCCAGCAGGACCGACAGGGTGGGCTATGGCTACACCTTC.